Only one count was recorded for the clone carrying this TCR beta chain. Germline CDR1 and CDR2: MDHEN and SYDVKM. This CDR3 is built from 17 residues. The V gene lost 3 bases and the J gene lost 2 bases, with 17 bases spanning the gap. Profiling relied on immunoSEQ multiplex PCR, and the TCRdb table lists in-frame clones only, not all of them. In the table there are tens of thousands of clones, about 88% of which are singletons. This sample was taken from a study of PD-1 blockade in classical Hodgkin lymphoma. All patients experienced relapse after autologous stem cell transplantation, and brentuximab vedotin exposure was variable.

This clonotype was sampled from a human donor with classical Hodgkin lymphoma. Sequences were derived from peripheral blood mononuclear cells (PBMCs), sampled at baseline. V and J are TRBV28 and TRBJ1-5; possibly TRBD1 for D (6 bases). CDR3 DNA: TGTGCCAGCAGTTTGGCGACAGGCGGGGCGGGCAATCAGCCCCAGCATTTT. This encodes CASSLATGGAGNQPQHF. Using reference TRBV28 and TRBJ1-5 for the parts outside the CDR3, the full variable domain is DVKVTQSSRYLVKRTGEKVFLECVQDMDHENMFWYRQDPGLGLRLIYFSYDVKMKEKGDIPEGYSVSREKKERFSLILESASTNQTSMYLCASSLATGGAGNQPQHFGDGTRLSIL.